Sequencing of this T cell receptor beta chain was carried out in a study of blood T cell repertoires in COVID-19. As for the study in general: The study drew acute and convalescent COVID-19 samples from the United States, Italy and Spain. PBMCs, B-cell-depleted T cells, or T cells were the source of the cDNA or gDNA that made up the material.

Measured with immunoSEQ multiplex PCR; TCRdb has only the in-frame clones, and not every one. Of tens of thousands of clones in the sample, about 85% were seen once. This clone has just one count. Trimming stripped 5 bases from V and 1 base from J, with 12 bases between. Germline V gene sequence: CDR1 SGHNT, CDR2 YYREEE (reference sequence). This CDR3 has 14 residues. Sequencing was done on a sample of peripheral blood. This chain links TRBV5-4 with TRBJ2-5; TRBD2 is a possible D gene (6 bases). The source is a woman aged 65 to 85 with acute or convalescent COVID-19. CDR3 protein: CASRPGGLQETQYF. The CDR3 nucleotides read TGTGCCAGCAGACCCGGAGGGCTCCAAGAGACCCAGTACTTC.